This T cell receptor (beta chain) was sequenced during a study of cytomegalovirus exposure and HLA in healthy donors. Primers for the PCR totalled 60 Vbeta and 13 Jbeta. Per the original methods: Some 11 million shared chains were among the 65 million to 85 million unique TCR beta chains that a later analysis counted. The assay was immunoSEQ multiplex PCR, and TCRdb's table has in-frame clones only and misses some. The D gene and trimming were derived from the DNA, and the V and J assignments and clone size from that table. The data show about 160,000 clones, with about 80% seen just once and approximately 2.3% held by the top ten. This clone was detected a few times. Its specificity is unknown. Overall study findings and caveats: Across all donors, roughly uniform sequencing depth was an assumption of the presence/absence analyses. An analysis done earlier found most TCR beta V segments productive about 90% or about 30% of the time.

The sequencing input was PBMCs. The source of this sequence is a man aged 50 to 60 in good health and CMV-seropositive.

The CDR3 sequence: CASSQAGFVEKLFF. CDR3 DNA: TGTGCCAGCAGCCAAGCAGGCTTTGTTGAAAAACTGTTTTTT. The V call is TRBV4-2, the J call TRBJ1-4; D not resolved. The V gene lost 1 base and the J gene lost 7 bases, with 10 bases spanning the gap. In germline, CDR1 is LGHNA, CDR2 YNFKEQ. The CDR3 has 14 amino acids.